This T cell receptor (beta chain) is from a study of T-cell reconstitution after alpha-beta-depleted transplantation in children. Construction of the TCRbeta library involved unique molecular identifiers. From the PCR reads, TCRdb called clonotypes with MiXCR, one entry per CDR3 protein. The profile shows around 680,000 distinct CDR3 sequences, roughly 17% of them singletons. The CDR3 runs to 14 residues. V was pared by 5 bases and J by 4 bases, with 10 bases between. CDR1 is KGHDR, CDR2 SFDVKD, per germline. This specimen consisted of PBMCs from the stem cell graft donor, obtained from the stem cell graft. The TCR originated in a human donor who donated a stem cell graft to a child with acute myeloid leukemia. The V call is TRBV24-1, the J call TRBJ2-2; weak D call: TRBD1 (6 bases). For the CDR3, the DNA is TGTGCCACCAGTGTACAGGGAATCACCGGGGAGCTGTTTTTT. Its translation: CATSVQGITGELFF.